The 10 T cell receptor beta chains listed next were all sequenced from one sample in a study of T cells after yellow fever vaccination. In TCRdb, the 5' RACE reads were re-called with MiXCR into one record per CDR3 protein. The data show 400,000 or so distinct CDR3 sequences, around 20% seen once. Sequencing was performed on PBMCs, taken before the yellow fever booster vaccination. These receptors all come from a man aged 18-30 years who received the YFV17D yellow fever vaccine.

This clonotype was seen many times. CDR3 residues: CASSKRAGVPNTGELFF. DNA for the CDR3: TGCGCCAGCAGTAAGCGAGCGGGGGTACCGAACACCGGGGAGCTGTTTTTT. The V call is TRBV5-1, the J call TRBJ2-2; 8 bases line up with TRBD2. The germline CDR1 and CDR2 sequences are SGHRS and YFSETQ. V was clipped by 5 bases and J by 0 bases; unmatched bases: 9. The CDR3 is 17 amino acids. Based on the CDR3 plus reference TRBV5-1 and TRBJ2-2, the full variable domain is KAGVTQTPRYLIKTRGQQVTLSCSPISGHRSVSWYQQTPGQGLQFLFEYFSETQRNKGNFPGRFSGRQFSNSRSEMNVSTLELGDSALYLCASSKRAGVPNTGELFFGEGSRLTVL.

The V and J genes are TRBV9 and TRBJ2-2; D unresolved. V lost 1 base, J lost 7 bases, and 2 bases lay in between. CDR1 is SGDLS and CDR2 is YYNGEE in the germline V gene. The CDR3 spans 11 residues. DNA for the CDR3: TGTGCCAGCAGCGTAAGCGGGGAGCTGTTTTTT. Amino acids: CASSVSGELFF.

This clonotype was seen many times. The chain uses TRBV7-2 and TRBJ1-5; D is undetermined. The V and J ends lost 1 base and 2 bases respectively, with 9 bases between them. The V gene's germline CDR1 is SGHTA and CDR2 FQGNSA. The CDR3 is 15 residues long. The CDR3 DNA reads as TGTGCCAGCAGCTTAGTGCATGGCGGCAATCAGCCCCAGCATTTT. Translating it yields CASSLVHGGNQPQHF.

The chain has TRBV6-2 or TRBV6-3 and TRBJ1-2, with 9 bases that match TRBD1. Germline lookup yields CDR1 MNHEY and CDR2 SVGEGT. The CDR3 is 15 residues long. The J segment lost 3 bases and the V segment lost 2 bases, leaving 4 bases of the junction unmatched. The CDR3 DNA reads as TGTGCCAGCAGTTACCAAAGGACAGGGGACTATGGCTACACCTTC. Its protein product is CASSYQRTGDYGYTF.

This clonotype was detected a few times. The CDR3: CAWSPRGDNEQFF. The CDR3 region has the DNA TGTGCCTGGAGTCCGCGGGGGGACAATGAGCAGTTCTTC. The chain joins TRBV30 to TRBJ2-1; 8 bases are a match to TRBD2. V lost 2 bases and J lost 5; bases outside the gene matches: 2. The CDR3 covers 13 residues. Germline V gene sequence: CDR1 GTSNPN, CDR2 SVGIG (reference sequence). Together with reference TRBV30 and TRBJ2-1, the CDR3 gives the full variable domain: SQTIHQWPATLVQPVGSPLSLECTVEGTSNPNLYWYRQAAGRGLQLLFYSVGIGQISSEVPQNLSASRPQDRQFILSSKKLLLSDSGFYLCAWSPRGDNEQFFGPGTRLTVL.

V gene TRBV20-1 combines with J gene TRBJ2-3; tentative D call: TRBD1 (6 bases). The CDR3 contains 15 residues. V was pared by 3 bases and J by 1 base, with 14 bases between. Per the germline V gene, CDR1 is DFQATT and CDR2 is SNEGSKA (reference sequence). Written as DNA, the CDR3 is TGCAGTGCTAGGGGTAGCGAGGGGGGCACAGATACGCAGTATTTT. It codes for CSARGSEGGTDTQYF.

This clonotype was observed a handful of times. The chain recombines TRBV7-9 with TRBJ1-1, with D tentatively TRBD1 (6 bases). Looked up from germline, CDR1 is SEHNR and CDR2 is FQNEAQ (reference sequence). This CDR3 has 15 residues. V dropped 5 bases and J dropped 1 base, with 14 bases sitting between them. The CDR3 DNA follows: TGTGCCAGCAGCCGTGCGGACAGTAAGAACACTGAAGCTTTCTTT. Translation: CASSRADSKNTEAFF.

The chain uses TRBV7-2 and TRBJ2-1; 10 bases agree with TRBD2. The germline V gene encodes CDR1 SGHTA and CDR2 FQGNSA. V shed 5 bases and J 7 bases; nucleotides not matched to a gene: 11. This CDR3 has 16 amino acids. The chain's CDR3 is CASSRSASGGGNEQFF. For the CDR3, the DNA is TGTGCCAGCAGCCGCTCGGCTAGCGGGGGAGGGAATGAGCAGTTCTTC.

The chain employs TRBV10-3 and TRBJ1-1, with D unresolved. Per the germline V gene, CDR1 is ENHRY and CDR2 is SYGVKD. The CDR3 sequence is 12 residues long. V lost 4 bases and J 4 bases, leaving 7 bases between the germline ends. CDR3 region: CAISGLSTEAFF. DNA of the CDR3: TGTGCCATCAGTGGACTGAGCACTGAAGCTTTCTTT.

Ten or more counts support this clonotype. CDR3 sequence: CASSPGGGYEQYF. The CDR3 nucleotides read TGTGCCAGCAGTCCCGGGGGTGGCTACGAGCAGTACTTC. V usage is TRBV6-5 and J usage is TRBJ2-7; possible D gene TRBD2, 6 bases. This CDR3 is 13 amino acids long. V was cut by 5 bases and J by 3 bases, with 11 bases left in between. The germline gives CDR1 MNHEY, CDR2 SVGAGI.